Sequencing of this T cell receptor (beta chain) was carried out in a study of blood T cell repertoires in COVID-19. Study summary: COVID-19 samples, acute and convalescent, were from the United States, Italy and Spain. Sources were T cells, B-cell-depleted T cells, or PBMCs; the material itself was cDNA or gDNA.

In the original workflow: Amplification from reference gene primers served as the basis for estimated nucleated cell counts. Only in-frame clones appear in the TCRdb table, and some are missing; sequencing was by immunoSEQ multiplex PCR. That table gives V, J and clone size, and the DNA gave D and trimming. The sample lists approximately 470,000 clones, roughly 87% occurring once. The CDR3 consists of 17 residues. Germline V gene lookup returns CDR1 SEHNR and CDR2 FQNEAQ (reference sequence). The trim removed 1 base at V and 0 bases at J, leaving 6 bases unmatched. The specimen was PBMCs or T cells enriched from blood (not recorded which). This chain connects TRBV7-9 to TRBJ2-3; TRBD2 matches 8 bases. The clonotype originates from a woman aged 18-29 years who had recovered from COVID-19. For the CDR3, the DNA is TGTGCCAGCAGCTTAGATAGCGGGGCCCATAGCACAGATACGCAGTATTTT. This translates into CASSLDSGAHSTDTQYF.